The 24 T cell receptor beta chains in this list originate from one sample, sequenced in a study of a mutant IDH1 vaccine in newly diagnosed glioma. Time point specified: week 23, last vaccination. Mutant IDH1 20-mer peptide, at 300 ug, made up each vaccine dose, with topical imiquimod. No antigen is known for these receptors. Libraries were prepared by immunoSEQ multiplex PCR; TCRdb keeps only in-frame clonotypes and omits some of them. The table shows about 82,000 clones, with 65% to 90% occurring only once. Source: PBMCs, taken from a glioma patient whose treatment included an IDH1 peptide vaccine. The receptor source for this set is a young man with glioma. Some clones in this sample may be carry-over from other donors' samples.

The J gene is TRBJ2-5, the V gene TRBV29-1; a possible D gene is TRBD2 (7 bases). V lost 2 bases and J 4 bases, leaving 11 bases between the germline ends. CDR3 size: 13 residues. Looked up from germline, CDR1 is SQVTM and CDR2 is ANQGSEA. The CDR3 DNA sequence: TGCAGCGTTGAAAGGGGGGGGCGAGAGACCCAGTACTTC. Translated: CSVERGGRETQYF.

The genes are TRBV7-2 and TRBJ2-7; 14 nucleotides agree with TRBD2. CDR1 and CDR2 from the germline V gene are SGHTA and FQGNSA. V lost 3 bases to trimming and J lost 2 bases; unmatched junction nucleotides: 9. The CDR3 has 18 amino acids. The CDR3 region is CASSFRAGTSGSPYEQYF. The CDR3 region has the DNA TGTGCCAGCAGCTTCAGGGCCGGGACTAGCGGGAGCCCCTACGAGCAGTACTTC. Complete variable domain (other parts from reference TRBV7-2 and TRBJ2-7): GAGVSQSPSNKVTEKGKDVELRCDPISGHTALYWYRQSLGQGLEFLIYFQGNSAPDKSGLPSDRFSAERTGGSVSTLTIQRTQQEDSAVYLCASSFRAGTSGSPYEQYFGPGTRLTVT.

The V gene is TRBV19, the J gene TRBJ2-7, with 14 bases aligning to TRBD2. Germline V gene sequence: CDR1 LNHDA, CDR2 SQIVND (reference sequence). Trimming at V came to 5 bases and at J to 6 bases, leaving 6 bases not matched to a gene. CDR3 length: 15 amino acids. CDR3 nucleotide sequence: TGTGCCAGTAGTTCCGGGGGGACTAGCGGGAGCGAGCAGTACTTC. Translation gives CASSSGGTSGSEQYF.

The chain links TRBV5-8 to TRBJ2-5, with a tentative D call TRBD2 (5 bases). Germline V gene sequence: CDR1 SGHTS, CDR2 YDEGEE. The V end lost 0 bases, the J end lost 4 bases, and 13 bases lay between the germline ends. This CDR3 comprises 15 residues. The CDR3 DNA follows: TGTGCCAGCAGCTTGGAGGTTGGCGGGTCAGAGACCCAGTACTTC. Translating it yields CASSLEVGGSETQYF.

This chain connects TRBV30 to TRBJ2-3, with a weak D call TRBD2 (7 bases). This CDR3 spans 15 amino acids. Germline values: CDR1 GTSNPN, CDR2 SVGIG (reference sequence). V lost 4 bases and J 3 bases, leaving 17 bases between the germline ends. As DNA, the CDR3 is TGTGCCTGGACCGCTGGGGGGGGCGTGACAGATACGCAGTATTTT. It specifies CAWTAGGGVTDTQYF. Filled out from reference TRBV30 and TRBJ2-3, the complete variable domain reads SQTIHQWPATLVQPVGSPLSLECTVEGTSNPNLYWYRQAAGRGLQLLFYSVGIGQISSEVPQNLSASRPQDRQFILSSKKLLLSDSGFYLCAWTAGGGVTDTQYFGPGTRLTVL.

This chain joins TRBV4-2 and TRBJ2-3; TRBD2 aligns across 8 bases. From germline, CDR1 is LGHNA and CDR2 YNFKEQ. The CDR3 sequence is 17 residues long. The V and J ends lost 0 bases and 2 bases, in that order; junction bases with no gene match: 7. For the CDR3, the DNA is TGTGCCAGCAGCCAAGAGGGATTAGCGGGGTCCACAGATACGCAGTATTTT. This encodes CASSQEGLAGSTDTQYF.

This clone was recorded a few times. The chain uses TRBV28 and TRBJ2-3; tentative D call: TRBD2 (6 bases). The germline gives CDR1 MDHEN, CDR2 SYDVKM. The CDR3 sequence is 15 residues long. V was shortened by 6 bases and J by 3 bases, with 16 bases between the two germline ends. As DNA, the CDR3 is TGTGCCAGCAGATTAAGTAGCGGTCGTACAGATACGCAGTATTTT. Protein sequence: CASRLSSGRTDTQYF. The complete variable domain, with remaining parts taken from reference TRBV28 and TRBJ2-3, reads DVKVTQSSRYLVKRTGEKVFLECVQDMDHENMFWYRQDPGLGLRLIYFSYDVKMKEKGDIPEGYSVSREKKERFSLILESASTNQTSMYLCASRLSSGRTDTQYFGPGTRLTVL.

The chain uses TRBV6-6 and TRBJ1-1; 7 bases match TRBD1. J was trimmed by 9 bases and V by 9 bases; bases with no gene match: 13. The CDR3 has 13 amino acids. CDR1 MNHNY and CDR2 SVGAGI come from the germline V gene (reference sequence). CDR3 residues: CASNRDSSFQAFF. CDR3 bases: TGTGCCAGTAACCGGGACAGTTCTTTCCAAGCTTTCTTT.

The chain has TRBV10-2 and TRBJ2-1; 10 bases line up with TRBD2. The V gene's germline CDR1 is WSHSY and CDR2 SAAADI. Trimming took 0 bases from V and 7 from J; bases not matched to a gene: 9. The CDR3 loop spans 17 amino acids. DNA of the CDR3: TGCGCCAGCAGTGAGTCGAGCCTAGCGGGAGAGAAAAATGAGCAGTTCTTC. It codes for CASSESSLAGEKNEQFF.

The V gene is TRBV28, the J gene TRBJ1-5; possible D gene TRBD1, 5 bases. The ends were cut back, 8 bases at V and 6 bases at J, with 11 bases in the middle. The CDR3 is 12 residues long. Germline loops: CDR1 MDHEN, CDR2 SYDVKM. The CDR3 bases are TGTGCCAGCTTGACAGAGCTTCAGCCCCAGCATTTT. Its translation is CASLTELQPQHF.

The chain links TRBV18 to TRBJ1-1, with 7 bases fitting TRBD1. Germline trimming cut 5 bases from V and 10 bases from J; bases unmatched to any gene: 7. The CDR3 spans 12 residues. Germline CDR1 and CDR2: KGHSH and LQKENI. The CDR3 region has the DNA TGTGCCAGCTCAGACTTCCAGGGGGGAGCTTTCTTT. Translating it yields CASSDFQGGAFF.

Note on this clone: One end of the junction varies from germline; a read error may be responsible. V gene TRBV30 combines with J gene TRBJ2-5; the D gene is possibly TRBD1 (5 bases). CDR3 size: 13 residues. In germline, CDR1 is GTSNPN, CDR2 SVGIG (reference sequence). In nucleotides, the CDR3 is TGTGCCTCAGGTCGTAAGGGGCAAGGGACCCAGTACTTC. Translated, it gives CASGRKGQGTQYF.

This clone was seen a single time. The chain links TRBV11-2 to TRBJ1-2; TRBD1 might be the D (6 bases). Trimming removed 6 bases at V and 4 bases at J, with 15 bases between. The CDR3 covers 14 residues. CDR1 is SGHAT, CDR2 FQNNGV, per germline. CDR3 loop: CASSPTGGGYGYTF. In nucleotides, the CDR3 is TGTGCCAGCAGTCCGACAGGTGGGGGCTATGGCTACACCTTC.

The CDR3 bases are TGTGCCAGCAGTGCGGAGGGAGGACCTGGGGCCAACGTCCTGACTTTC. This codes for CASSAEGGPGANVLTF. The rearrangement links TRBV2 to TRBJ2-6; D might be TRBD2 (6 bases). This CDR3 spans 16 amino acids. Between the trimmed V and J ends, which lost 4 bases and 2 bases, there was a span of 12 bases. CDR1 and CDR2 from the germline V gene are SNHLY and FYNNEI.

V and J are TRBV29-1 and TRBJ2-7, with TRBD1 as a possible D gene (6 bases). The germline V gene has CDR1 SQVTM and CDR2 ANQGSEA. The CDR3 runs to 12 residues. Trimming pared 5 bases from V and 3 bases from J, leaving 11 bases between. The CDR3 region has the DNA TGCAGCGTTACAGGGTCCGACTACGAGCAGTACTTC. Translation: CSVTGSDYEQYF.

This chain connects TRBV6-5 to TRBJ1-5; possibly TRBD1 for D (5 bases). Trimming took off 7 bases at V and 3 bases at J, with 13 bases between the two ends. Germline values: CDR1 MNHEY, CDR2 SVGAGI. This CDR3 comprises 14 residues. The CDR3 DNA sequence: TGTGCCAGCAACCCGGGGGGTAACAATCAGCCCCAGCATTTT. This codes for CASNPGGNNQPQHF.

This chain uses TRBV4-1 with TRBJ2-5; the D gene could be TRBD1 or TRBD2 (6 bases each). This CDR3 is 15 amino acids long. Germline-derived CDR1 and CDR2 are MGHRA and YSYEKL. Trimming stripped 6 bases from V and 5 bases from J, with 19 bases between. CDR3 protein: CASSSGTFGGETQYF. DNA of the CDR3: TGCGCCAGCAGTTCAGGGACATTTGGGGGGGAGACCCAGTACTTC.

The genes are TRBV28 and TRBJ2-1; the D gene is possibly TRBD1 (7 bases). Trimming took off 5 bases at V and 8 bases at J, with 13 bases between the two ends. The CDR3 length is 13 residues. CDR1 MDHEN and CDR2 SYDVKM come from the germline V gene. CDR3 sequence reads: CASSGGGDYEQFF. In DNA form, the CDR3 reads TGTGCCAGCAGTGGAGGGGGCGACTATGAGCAGTTCTTC.

The chain uses TRBV30 and TRBJ2-5, with TRBD1 matching 10 bases. The length of the CDR3 is 16 residues. The germline V gene encodes CDR1 GTSNPN and CDR2 SVGIG (reference sequence). J lost 5 bases, V lost 3 bases, and 12 bases had no gene match. CDR3 DNA sequence: TGTGCCTGGAGCGGGACAGGGGTGGTTAGGGGGGAGACCCAGTACTTC. This sequence encodes CAWSGTGVVRGETQYF.

This rearrangement joins TRBV13 to TRBJ2-1; possible D gene TRBD2, 6 bases. CDR3 size: 15 residues. Germline CDR1 reads PRHDT; CDR2 reads FYEKMQ (reference sequence). Trimming stripped 1 base from V and 6 bases from J, with 13 bases between. This CDR3 reads CASSLDGGLGNEQFF. The CDR3 coding sequence is TGTGCCAGCAGCTTAGATGGAGGGCTAGGCAATGAGCAGTTCTTC.

The rearrangement joins TRBV19 to TRBJ2-5, with D tentatively TRBD2 (6 bases). The CDR3 length is 15 residues. The germline CDR1 and CDR2 sequences are LNHDA and SQIVND (reference sequence). V was trimmed by 2 bases and J by 4 bases, leaving 14 bases between them. The CDR3 DNA is TGTGCCAGTAGTATATCTGGGATGGAGGGAGAGACCCAGTACTTC. Encoded protein: CASSISGMEGETQYF.

The chain is built from TRBV14 and TRBJ2-7, with D perhaps TRBD1 (6 bases). The CDR3 runs to 17 residues. With 4 bases removed from V and 0 bases from J, the gap between germline ends came to 19 bases. Germline V gene data show CDR1 as SGHDN and CDR2 as FVKESK. DNA for the CDR3: TGTGCCAGCAGCCCGCTGCAGGGGTCGATAAGCTCCTACGAGCAGTACTTC. Translated, it gives CASSPLQGSISSYEQYF.

In DNA form, the CDR3 reads TGTGCCACCAGCAGAGATCTGACTAGCGTAGCCTACGAGCAGTACTTC. Its translation: CATSRDLTSVAYEQYF. The chain carries TRBV15 and TRBJ2-7; 8 bases match TRBD2. The CDR3 contains 16 residues. Losses at the gene ends were 0 bases for V and 2 bases for J; bases not matched to a gene: 6. Germline CDR1 is LNHNV and CDR2 is YYDKDF (reference sequence).

The chain has TRBV28 and TRBJ2-7; D unclear. Trimming took 6 bases from V and 3 from J, leaving 12 bases between them. The CDR3 runs 13 residues. The germline V gene encodes CDR1 MDHEN and CDR2 SYDVKM. CDR3 sequence reads: CASSHPPVYEQYF. CDR3 nucleotide sequence: TGTGCCAGCAGCCACCCCCCAGTCTACGAGCAGTACTTC.